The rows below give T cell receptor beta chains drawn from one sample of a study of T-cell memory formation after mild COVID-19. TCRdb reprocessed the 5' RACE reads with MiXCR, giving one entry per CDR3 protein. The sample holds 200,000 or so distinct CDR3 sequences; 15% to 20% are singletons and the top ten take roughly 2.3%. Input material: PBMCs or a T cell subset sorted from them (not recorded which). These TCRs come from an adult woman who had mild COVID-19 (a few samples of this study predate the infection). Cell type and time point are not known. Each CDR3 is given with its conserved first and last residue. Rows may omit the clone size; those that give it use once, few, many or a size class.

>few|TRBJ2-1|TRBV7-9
CASSSLSGGRGSYNEQFF
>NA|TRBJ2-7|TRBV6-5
CASSRAGSYEQYF
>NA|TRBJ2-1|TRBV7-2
CASSVLAGAVNEQFF
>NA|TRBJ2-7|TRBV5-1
CASSLSSGGQSYEQYF
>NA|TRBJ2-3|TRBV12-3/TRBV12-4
CASSLAAWGTDTQYF
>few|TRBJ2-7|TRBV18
CASSPTNRDYEQYF
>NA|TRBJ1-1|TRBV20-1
CSAQPRGPDTEAFF
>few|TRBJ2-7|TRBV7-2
CASSLAGAPSEQYF
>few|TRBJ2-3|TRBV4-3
CASSQGSSAGSNTQYF
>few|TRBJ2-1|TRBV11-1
CASSLALTSGRSYNEQFF
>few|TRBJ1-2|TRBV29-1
CSDRQHGYGYTF
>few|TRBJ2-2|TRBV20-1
CSARPLANPGELFF
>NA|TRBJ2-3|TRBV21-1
CASSKERTDLTDTQYF
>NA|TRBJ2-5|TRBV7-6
CASSVDSIGPTQYF
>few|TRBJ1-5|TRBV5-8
CASSDPTGEWMHF
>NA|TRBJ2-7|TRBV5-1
CASSPLQGPYEQYF
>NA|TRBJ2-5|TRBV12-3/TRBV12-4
CASSLVAAGGERETQYF
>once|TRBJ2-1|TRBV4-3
CASSQDHSGTSGRAYEQFF
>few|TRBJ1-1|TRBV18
CASSSTQVRVTEAFF
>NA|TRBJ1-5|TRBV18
CASSPTDRDQPQHF
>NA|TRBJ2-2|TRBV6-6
CASSYDTVANTGELFF
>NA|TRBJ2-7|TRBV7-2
CASSLGTSGRRAYEQYF
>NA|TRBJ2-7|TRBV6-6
CASTNLAGTSEQYF
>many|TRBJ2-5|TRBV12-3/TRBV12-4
CASSPTGGKKTQYF
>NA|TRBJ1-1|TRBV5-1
CASSPRQGEETEAFF
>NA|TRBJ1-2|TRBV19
CASRPDRAVGYTF
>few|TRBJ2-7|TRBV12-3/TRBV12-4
CASSFGVGPYEQYF
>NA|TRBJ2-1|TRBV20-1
CSAKKNGGVWEQFF
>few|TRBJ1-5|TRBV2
CASSESRGSNQPQHF
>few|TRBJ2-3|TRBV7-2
CASSLWAGGRTDTQYF
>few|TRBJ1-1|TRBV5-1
CASSLVGVNTEAFF
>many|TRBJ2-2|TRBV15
CATSRDGLNTGELFF
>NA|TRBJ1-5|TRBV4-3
CASSQEEVAQPQHF
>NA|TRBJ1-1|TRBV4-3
CASSQGSTVNTEAFF
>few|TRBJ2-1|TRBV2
CARFRDRGRGEQFF
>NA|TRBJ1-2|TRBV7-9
CASRPQGGYGYTF
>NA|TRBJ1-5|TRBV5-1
CASSLGVGLNQPQHF
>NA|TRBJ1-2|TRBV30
CAWSPGLTTPQSSGYTF
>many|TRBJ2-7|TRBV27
CASSIHLVTAYEQYF
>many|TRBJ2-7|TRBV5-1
CASSLEPYEQYF
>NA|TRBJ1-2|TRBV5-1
CASSFQEEVKGGYTF
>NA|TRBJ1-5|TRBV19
CASSIWYGQVTGGPQHF
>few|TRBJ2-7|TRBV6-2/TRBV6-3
CASAVGDSSVYEQYF
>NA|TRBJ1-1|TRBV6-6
CASRPDSTNTEAFF
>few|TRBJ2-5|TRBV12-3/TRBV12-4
CASSLRFGETQYF
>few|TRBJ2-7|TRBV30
CAWSIGEAYEQYF
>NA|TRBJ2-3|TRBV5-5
CASSKERGDTQYF
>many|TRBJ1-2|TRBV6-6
CASSYSTGSRSNYGYTF
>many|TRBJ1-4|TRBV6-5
CASSYSGRSEKLFF
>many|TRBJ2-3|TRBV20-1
CSARGIFQATDTQYF
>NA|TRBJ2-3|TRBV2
CASHPGPASRWDTQYF
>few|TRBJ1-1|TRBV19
CASSIRAGWNTEAFF
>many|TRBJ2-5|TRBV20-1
CSASTLHPAGETQYF
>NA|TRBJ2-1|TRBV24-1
CATSDRTSGGADEQFF
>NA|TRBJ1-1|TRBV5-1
CASSRNQGNTEAFF
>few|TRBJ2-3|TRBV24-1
CATSAGFGSSTDTQYF
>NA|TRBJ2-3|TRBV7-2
CASSLGPGSTDTQYF
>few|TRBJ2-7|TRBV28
CASSAPGTGAYEQYF
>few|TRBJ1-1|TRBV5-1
CASSRDGNSEAFF